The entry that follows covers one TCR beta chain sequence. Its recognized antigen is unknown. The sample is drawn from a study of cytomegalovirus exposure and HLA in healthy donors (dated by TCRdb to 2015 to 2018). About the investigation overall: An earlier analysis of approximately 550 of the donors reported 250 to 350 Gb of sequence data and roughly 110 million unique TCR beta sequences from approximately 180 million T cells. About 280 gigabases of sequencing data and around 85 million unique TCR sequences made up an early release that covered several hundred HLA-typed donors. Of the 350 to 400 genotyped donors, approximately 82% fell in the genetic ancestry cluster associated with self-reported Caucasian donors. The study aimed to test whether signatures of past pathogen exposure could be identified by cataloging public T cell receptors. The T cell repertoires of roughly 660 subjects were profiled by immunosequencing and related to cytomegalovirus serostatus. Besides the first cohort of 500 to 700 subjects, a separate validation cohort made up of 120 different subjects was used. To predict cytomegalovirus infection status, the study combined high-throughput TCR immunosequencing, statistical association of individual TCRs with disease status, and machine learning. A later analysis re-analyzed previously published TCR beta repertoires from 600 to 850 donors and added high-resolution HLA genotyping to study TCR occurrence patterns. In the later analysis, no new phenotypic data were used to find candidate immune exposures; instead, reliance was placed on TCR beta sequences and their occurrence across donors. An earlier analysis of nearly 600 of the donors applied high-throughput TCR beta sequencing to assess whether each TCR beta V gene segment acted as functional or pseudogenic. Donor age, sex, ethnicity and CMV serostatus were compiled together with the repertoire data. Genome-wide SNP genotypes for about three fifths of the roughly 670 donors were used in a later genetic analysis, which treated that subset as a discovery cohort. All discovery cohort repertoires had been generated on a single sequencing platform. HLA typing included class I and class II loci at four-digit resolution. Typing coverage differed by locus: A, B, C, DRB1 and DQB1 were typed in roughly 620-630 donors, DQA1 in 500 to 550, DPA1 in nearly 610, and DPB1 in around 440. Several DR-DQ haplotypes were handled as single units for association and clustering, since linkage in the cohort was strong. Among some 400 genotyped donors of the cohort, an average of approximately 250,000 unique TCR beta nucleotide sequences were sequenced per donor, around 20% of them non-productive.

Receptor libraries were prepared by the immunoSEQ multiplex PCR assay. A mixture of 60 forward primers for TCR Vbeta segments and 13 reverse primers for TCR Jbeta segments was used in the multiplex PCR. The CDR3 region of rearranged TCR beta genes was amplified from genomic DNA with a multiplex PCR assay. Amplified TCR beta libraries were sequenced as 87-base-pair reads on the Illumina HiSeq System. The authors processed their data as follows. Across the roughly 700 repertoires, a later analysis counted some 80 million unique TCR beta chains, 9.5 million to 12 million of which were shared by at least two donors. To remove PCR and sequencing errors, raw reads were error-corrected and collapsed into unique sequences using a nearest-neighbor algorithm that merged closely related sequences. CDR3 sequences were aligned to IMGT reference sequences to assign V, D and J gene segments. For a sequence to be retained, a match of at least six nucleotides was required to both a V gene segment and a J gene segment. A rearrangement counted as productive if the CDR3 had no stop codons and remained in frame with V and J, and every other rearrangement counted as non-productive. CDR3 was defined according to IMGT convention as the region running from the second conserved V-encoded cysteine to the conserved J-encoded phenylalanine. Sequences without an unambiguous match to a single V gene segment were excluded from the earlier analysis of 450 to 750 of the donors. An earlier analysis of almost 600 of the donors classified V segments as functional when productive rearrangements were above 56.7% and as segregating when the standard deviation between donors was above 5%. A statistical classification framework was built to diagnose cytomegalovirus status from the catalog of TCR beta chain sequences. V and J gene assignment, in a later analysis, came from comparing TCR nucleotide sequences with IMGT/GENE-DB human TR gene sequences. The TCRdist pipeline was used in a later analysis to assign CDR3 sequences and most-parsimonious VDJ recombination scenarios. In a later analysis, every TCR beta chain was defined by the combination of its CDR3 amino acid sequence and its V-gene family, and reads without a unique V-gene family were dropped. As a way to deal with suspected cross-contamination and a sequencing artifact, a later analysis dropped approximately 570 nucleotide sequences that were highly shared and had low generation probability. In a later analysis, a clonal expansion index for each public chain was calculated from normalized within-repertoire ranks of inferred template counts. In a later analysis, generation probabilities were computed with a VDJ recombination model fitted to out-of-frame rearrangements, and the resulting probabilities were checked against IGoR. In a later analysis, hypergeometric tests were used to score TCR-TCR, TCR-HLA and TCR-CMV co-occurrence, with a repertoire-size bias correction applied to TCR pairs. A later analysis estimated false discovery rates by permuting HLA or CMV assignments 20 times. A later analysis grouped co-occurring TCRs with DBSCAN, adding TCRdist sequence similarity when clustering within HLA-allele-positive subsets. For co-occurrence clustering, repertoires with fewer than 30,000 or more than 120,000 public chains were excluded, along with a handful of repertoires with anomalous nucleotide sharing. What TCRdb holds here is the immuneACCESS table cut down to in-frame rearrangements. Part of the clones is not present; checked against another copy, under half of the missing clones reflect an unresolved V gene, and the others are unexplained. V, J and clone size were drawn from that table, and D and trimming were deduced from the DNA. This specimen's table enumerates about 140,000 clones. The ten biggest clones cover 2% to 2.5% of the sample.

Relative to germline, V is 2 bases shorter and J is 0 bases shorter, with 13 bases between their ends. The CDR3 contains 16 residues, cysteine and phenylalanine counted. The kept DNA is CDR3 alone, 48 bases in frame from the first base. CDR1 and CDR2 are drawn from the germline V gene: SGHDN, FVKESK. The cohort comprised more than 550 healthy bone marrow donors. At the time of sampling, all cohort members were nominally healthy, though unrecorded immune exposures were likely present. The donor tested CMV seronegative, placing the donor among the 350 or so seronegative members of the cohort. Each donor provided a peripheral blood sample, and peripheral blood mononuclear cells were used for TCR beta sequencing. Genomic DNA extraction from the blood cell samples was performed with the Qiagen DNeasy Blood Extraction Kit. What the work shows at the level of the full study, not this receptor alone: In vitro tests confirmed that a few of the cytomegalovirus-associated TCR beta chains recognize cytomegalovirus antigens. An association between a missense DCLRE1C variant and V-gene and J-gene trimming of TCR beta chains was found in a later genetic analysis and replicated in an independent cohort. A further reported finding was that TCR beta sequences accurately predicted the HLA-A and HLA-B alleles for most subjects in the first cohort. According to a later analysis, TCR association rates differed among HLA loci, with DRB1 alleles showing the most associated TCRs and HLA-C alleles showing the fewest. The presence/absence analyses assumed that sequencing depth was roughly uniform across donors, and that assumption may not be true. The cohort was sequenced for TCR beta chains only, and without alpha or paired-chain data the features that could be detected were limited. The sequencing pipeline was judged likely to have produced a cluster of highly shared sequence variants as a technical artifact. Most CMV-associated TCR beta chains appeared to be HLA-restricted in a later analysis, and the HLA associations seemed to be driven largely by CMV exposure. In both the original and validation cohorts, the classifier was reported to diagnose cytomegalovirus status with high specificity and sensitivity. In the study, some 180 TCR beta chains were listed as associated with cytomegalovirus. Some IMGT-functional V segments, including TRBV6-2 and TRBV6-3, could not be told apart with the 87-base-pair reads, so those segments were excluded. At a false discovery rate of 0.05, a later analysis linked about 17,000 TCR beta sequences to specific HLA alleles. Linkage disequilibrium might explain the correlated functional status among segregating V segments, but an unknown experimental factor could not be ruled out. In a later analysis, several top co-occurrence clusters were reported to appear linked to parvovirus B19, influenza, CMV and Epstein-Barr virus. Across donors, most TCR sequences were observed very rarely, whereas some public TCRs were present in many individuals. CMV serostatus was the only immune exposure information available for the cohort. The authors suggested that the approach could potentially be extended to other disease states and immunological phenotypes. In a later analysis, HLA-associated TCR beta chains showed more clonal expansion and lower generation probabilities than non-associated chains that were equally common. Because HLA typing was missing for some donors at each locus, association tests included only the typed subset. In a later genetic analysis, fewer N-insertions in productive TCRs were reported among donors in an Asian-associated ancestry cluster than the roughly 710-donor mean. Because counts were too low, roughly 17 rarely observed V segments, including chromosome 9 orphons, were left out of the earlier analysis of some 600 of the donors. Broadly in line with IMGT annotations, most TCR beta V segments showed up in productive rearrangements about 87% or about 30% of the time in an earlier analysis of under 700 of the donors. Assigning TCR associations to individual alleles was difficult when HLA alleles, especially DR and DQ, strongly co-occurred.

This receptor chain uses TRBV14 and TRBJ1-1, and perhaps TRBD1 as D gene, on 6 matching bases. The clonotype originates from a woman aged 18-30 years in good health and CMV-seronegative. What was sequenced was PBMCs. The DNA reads TGTGCCAGCAGCCAACTCCGGGACAACATGAACACTGAAGCTTTCTTT. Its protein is CASSQLRDNMNTEAFF.